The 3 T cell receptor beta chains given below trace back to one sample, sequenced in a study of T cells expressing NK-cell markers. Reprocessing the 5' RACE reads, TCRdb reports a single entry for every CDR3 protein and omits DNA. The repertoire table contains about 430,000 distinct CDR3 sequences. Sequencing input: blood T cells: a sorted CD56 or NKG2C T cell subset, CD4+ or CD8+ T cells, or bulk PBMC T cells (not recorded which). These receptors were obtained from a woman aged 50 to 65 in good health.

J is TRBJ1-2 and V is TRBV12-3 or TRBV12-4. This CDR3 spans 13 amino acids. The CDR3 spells CASRILGDYGYTF.

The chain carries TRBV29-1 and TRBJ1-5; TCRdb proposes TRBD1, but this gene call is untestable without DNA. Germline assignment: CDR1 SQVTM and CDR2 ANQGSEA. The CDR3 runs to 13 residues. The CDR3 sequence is CSVVAQLNQPQHF.

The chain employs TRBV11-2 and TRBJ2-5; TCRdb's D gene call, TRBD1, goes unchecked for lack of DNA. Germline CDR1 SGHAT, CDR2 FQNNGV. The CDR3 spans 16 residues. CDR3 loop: CASSQPKPGQRETQYF.